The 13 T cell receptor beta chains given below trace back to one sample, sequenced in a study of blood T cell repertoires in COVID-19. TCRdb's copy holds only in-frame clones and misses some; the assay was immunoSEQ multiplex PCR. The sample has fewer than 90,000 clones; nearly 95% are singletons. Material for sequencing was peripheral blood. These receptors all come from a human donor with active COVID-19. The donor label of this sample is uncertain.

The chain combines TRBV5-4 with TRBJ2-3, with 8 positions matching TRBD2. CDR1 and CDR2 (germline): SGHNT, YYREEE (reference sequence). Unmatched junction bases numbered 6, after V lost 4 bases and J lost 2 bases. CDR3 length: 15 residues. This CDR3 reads CASSELAALTDTQYF. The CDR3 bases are TGTGCCAGCAGCGAACTAGCGGCACTCACAGATACGCAGTATTTT.

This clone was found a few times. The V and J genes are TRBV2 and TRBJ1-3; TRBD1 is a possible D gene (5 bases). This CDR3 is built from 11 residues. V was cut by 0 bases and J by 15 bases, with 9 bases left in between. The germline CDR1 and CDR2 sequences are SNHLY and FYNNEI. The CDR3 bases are TGTGCCAGCAGTGAAGCCGCGGGGGGATATTTT. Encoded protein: CASSEAAGGYF.

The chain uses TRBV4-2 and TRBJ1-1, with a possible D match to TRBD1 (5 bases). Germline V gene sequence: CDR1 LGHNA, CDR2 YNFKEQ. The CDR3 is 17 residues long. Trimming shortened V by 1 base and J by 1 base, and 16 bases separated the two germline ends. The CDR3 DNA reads TGTGCCAGCAGCCAAGGACAAGGGGATACTCGGAACACTGAAGCTTTCTTT. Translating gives CASSQGQGDTRNTEAFF.

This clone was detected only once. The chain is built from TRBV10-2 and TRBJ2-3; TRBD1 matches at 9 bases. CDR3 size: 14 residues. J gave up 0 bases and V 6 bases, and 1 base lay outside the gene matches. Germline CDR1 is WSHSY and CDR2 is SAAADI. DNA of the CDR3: TGCGCCAGCAGAGACAGGGGGAGCACAGATACGCAGTATTTT. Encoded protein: CASRDRGSTDTQYF.

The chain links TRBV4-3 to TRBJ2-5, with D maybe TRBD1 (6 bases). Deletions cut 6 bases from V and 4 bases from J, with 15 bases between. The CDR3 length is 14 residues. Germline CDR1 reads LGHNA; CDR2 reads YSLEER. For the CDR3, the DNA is TGCGCCAGCAGACAAACGACAGGCCGAGAGACCCAGTACTTC. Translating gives CASRQTTGRETQYF.

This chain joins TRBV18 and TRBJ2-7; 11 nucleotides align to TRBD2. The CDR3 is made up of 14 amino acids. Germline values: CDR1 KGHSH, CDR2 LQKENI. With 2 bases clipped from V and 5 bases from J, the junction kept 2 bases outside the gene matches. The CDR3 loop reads CASSPTSGGNEQYF. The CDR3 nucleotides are TGTGCCAGCTCACCAACTAGCGGGGGTAACGAGCAGTACTTC.

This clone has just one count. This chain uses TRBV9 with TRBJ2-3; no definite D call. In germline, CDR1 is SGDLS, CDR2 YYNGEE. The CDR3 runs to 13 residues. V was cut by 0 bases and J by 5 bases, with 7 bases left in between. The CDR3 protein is CASSVDLVDTQYF. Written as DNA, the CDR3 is TGTGCCAGCAGCGTAGACTTGGTAGATACGCAGTATTTT.

CDR3: CASSSGQATYEQYF. The CDR3 DNA sequence: TGCGCCAGCAGCTCCGGACAGGCCACCTACGAGCAGTACTTC. V and J are TRBV5-1 and TRBJ2-7; TRBD1 matches at 7 bases. With V trimmed by 3 bases and J by 2 bases, 5 bases remained unmatched. The CDR3 totals 14 residues. Germline assignment: CDR1 SGHRS and CDR2 YFSETQ.

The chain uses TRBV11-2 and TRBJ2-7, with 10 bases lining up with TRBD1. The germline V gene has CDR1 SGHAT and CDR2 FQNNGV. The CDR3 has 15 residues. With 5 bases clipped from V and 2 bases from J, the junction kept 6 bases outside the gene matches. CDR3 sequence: CASSQDGTGAYEQYF. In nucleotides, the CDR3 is TGTGCCAGCAGCCAAGACGGGACAGGGGCCTACGAGCAGTACTTC. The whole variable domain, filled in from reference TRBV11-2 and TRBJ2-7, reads EAGVAQSPRYKIIEKRQSVAFWCNPISGHATLYWYQQILGQGPKLLIQFQNNGVVDDSQLPKDRFSAERLKGVDSTLKIQPAKLEDSAVYLCASSQDGTGAYEQYFGPGTRLTVT.

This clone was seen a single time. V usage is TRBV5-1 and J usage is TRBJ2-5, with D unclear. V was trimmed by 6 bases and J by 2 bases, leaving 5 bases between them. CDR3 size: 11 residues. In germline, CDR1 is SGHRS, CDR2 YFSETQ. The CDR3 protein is CASTQQETQYF. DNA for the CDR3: TGCGCCAGCACCCAACAAGAGACCCAGTACTTC.

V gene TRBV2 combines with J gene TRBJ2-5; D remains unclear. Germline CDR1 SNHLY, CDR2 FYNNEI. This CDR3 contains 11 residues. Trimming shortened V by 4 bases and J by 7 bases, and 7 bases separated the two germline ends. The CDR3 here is CASSVSGTQYF. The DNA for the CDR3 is TGTGCCAGCAGTGTCTCAGGGACCCAGTACTTC.

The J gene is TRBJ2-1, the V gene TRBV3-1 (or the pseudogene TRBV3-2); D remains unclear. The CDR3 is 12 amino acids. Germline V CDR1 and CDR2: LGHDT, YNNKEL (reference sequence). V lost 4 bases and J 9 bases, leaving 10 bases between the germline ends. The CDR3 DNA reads TGTGCCAGCAGCCTGGGCCCCACTGAGCAGTTCTTC. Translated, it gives CASSLGPTEQFF.

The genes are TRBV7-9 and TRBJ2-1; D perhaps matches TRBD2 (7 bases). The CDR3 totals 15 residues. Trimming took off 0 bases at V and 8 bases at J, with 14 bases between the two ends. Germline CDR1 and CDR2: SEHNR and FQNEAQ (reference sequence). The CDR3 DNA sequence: TGTGCCAGCAGCTTAGCGCAGGGGAGGGTAGATGAGCAGTTCTTC. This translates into CASSLAQGRVDEQFF.